This T cell receptor (beta chain) was documented in a study of control samples from healthy donors and cancer patients. The table came from immunoSEQ multiplex PCR; TCRdb's copy has only in-frame clones and leaves some out. The sample has approximately 150,000 clones, roughly 86% seen once; the top ten hold 6% to 9.5%. This sequence originates from a middle-aged man with head and neck cancer. Sequencing was done on a sample of PBMCs.

The CDR3 loop reads CASSLSITGASYEQYF. The DNA for the CDR3 is TGTGCCAGCAGTTTATCGATTACAGGGGCCTCCTACGAGCAGTACTTC. The rearrangement joins TRBV27 to TRBJ2-7, with 7 bases aligning to TRBD1. J lost 0 bases, V lost 0 bases, and 5 bases had no gene match. Germline CDR1 and CDR2: MNHEY and SMNVEV (reference sequence). The CDR3 runs 16 residues.